A single sample gave rise to the 9 T cell receptor beta chains below, sequenced in a study of shared clonotypes between healthy human individuals. The data were produced by immunoSEQ multiplex PCR, yet TCRdb's version contains in-frame clones alone and is incomplete. The table includes nearly 500,000 clones, 76% detected once. Source material: PBMCs. These receptor sequences come from a woman in her forties in good health. Some clones in this sample may be carry-over from other donors' samples.

This clone has just a few counts. The chain uses TRBV7-9 and TRBJ2-4; D remains ambiguous. The CDR3 has 15 amino acids. The germline V gene encodes CDR1 SEHNR and CDR2 FQNEAQ (reference sequence). Trimming removed 5 bases at V and 0 bases at J, with 11 bases between. CDR3 sequence reads: CASSPPGLAKNIQYF. CDR3 nucleotide sequence: TGTGCCAGCAGCCCCCCCGGCCTAGCCAAAAACATTCAGTACTTC.

The chain recombines TRBV27 with TRBJ2-3; 12 bases are a match to TRBD2. This CDR3 region has 15 residues. In germline, CDR1 is MNHEY, CDR2 SMNVEV (reference sequence). After removal of 6 bases from V and 7 bases from J, the junction contained 8 bases not matched to a gene. The CDR3 DNA sequence: TGTGCCAGCAGACCGGGACTAGCGGGTATGAATACGCAGTATTTT. Encoded protein: CASRPGLAGMNTQYF.

This sequence joins TRBV5-1 and TRBJ1-4; 8 bases map to TRBD1. The CDR3 contains 14 residues. Losses at the gene ends were 4 bases for V and 7 bases for J; bases not matched to a gene: 6. The germline V gene encodes CDR1 SGHRS and CDR2 YFSETQ. The CDR3 reads CASSQQGVGEKLFF. For the CDR3, the DNA is TGCGCCAGCAGCCAACAGGGGGTGGGTGAAAAACTGTTTTTT.

This rearrangement joins TRBV30 to TRBJ2-7, with unresolved D. The CDR3 sequence is 13 residues long. CDR1 GTSNPN and CDR2 SVGIG come from the germline V gene (reference sequence). V was clipped by 0 bases and J by 0 bases, with 6 bases between them. CDR3 nucleotides: TGTGCCTGGAGTGTCAGGAACTCCTACGAGCAGTACTTC. It codes for CAWSVRNSYEQYF.

This clone was seen once. This chain joins TRBV18 and TRBJ1-2, with unresolved D. The ends were cut back, 1 base at V and 6 bases at J, with 9 bases in the middle. The CDR3 has 13 amino acids. Germline lookup yields CDR1 KGHSH and CDR2 LQKENI. The CDR3, as DNA: TGTGCCAGCTCACCACAGGTGGGGAATGGCTACACCTTC. Translation: CASSPQVGNGYTF.

V gene TRBV28 combines with J gene TRBJ2-5; 9 positions match TRBD2. Germline CDR1 is MDHEN and CDR2 is SYDVKM. The V segment lost 3 bases and the J segment 7 bases; nucleotides outside the gene matches: 6. The CDR3 runs 14 residues. The CDR3 is CASSLGGREGTQYF. CDR3 bases: TGTGCCAGCAGTTTGGGCGGGAGGGAAGGGACCCAGTACTTC.

The genes are TRBV27 and TRBJ1-1; D remains ambiguous. CDR3 length: 14 amino acids. V was trimmed by 5 bases and J by 1 base, leaving 11 bases between them. The germline V gene has CDR1 MNHEY and CDR2 SMNVEV (reference sequence). The CDR3: CASSLGPGNTEAFF. CDR3 sequence (DNA): TGTGCCAGCAGTCTCGGACCGGGGAACACTGAAGCTTTCTTT.

The chain carries TRBV25-1 and TRBJ2-5; maybe TRBD1 (5 bases). The CDR3 length is 15 residues. From germline, CDR1 is MGHDK and CDR2 SYGVNS. Deletions cut 6 bases from V and 1 base from J, with 15 bases between. CDR3 sequence (DNA): TGTGCCAGCAGGACACCCTCAGGGTCCCAAGAGACCCAGTACTTC. It specifies CASRTPSGSQETQYF.

This clone was detected only a few times. The chain combines TRBV30 with TRBJ1-6, with a possible D match to TRBD1 (5 bases). There are 16 residues in the CDR3. Per the germline V gene, CDR1 is GTSNPN and CDR2 is SVGIG (reference sequence). The V end lost 4 bases, the J end lost 1 base, and 14 bases lay between the germline ends. The CDR3 here is CAWNRGGGSYNSPLHF. The DNA for the CDR3 is TGTGCCTGGAACCGCGGGGGGGGTTCCTATAATTCACCCCTCCACTTT.